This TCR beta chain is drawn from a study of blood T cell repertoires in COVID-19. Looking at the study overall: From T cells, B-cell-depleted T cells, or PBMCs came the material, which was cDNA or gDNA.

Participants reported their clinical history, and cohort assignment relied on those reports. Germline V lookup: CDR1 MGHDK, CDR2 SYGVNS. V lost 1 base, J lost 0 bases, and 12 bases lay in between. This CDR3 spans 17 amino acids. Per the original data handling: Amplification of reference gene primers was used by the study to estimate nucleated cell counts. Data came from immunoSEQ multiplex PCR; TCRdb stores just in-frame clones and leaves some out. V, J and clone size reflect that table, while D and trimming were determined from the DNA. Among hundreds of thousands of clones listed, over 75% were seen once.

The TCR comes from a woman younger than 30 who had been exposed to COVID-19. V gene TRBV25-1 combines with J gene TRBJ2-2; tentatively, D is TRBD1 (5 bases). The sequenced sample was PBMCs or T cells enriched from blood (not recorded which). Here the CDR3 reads CASSESGLFTNTGELFF. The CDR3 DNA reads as TGTGCCAGCAGTGAATCAGGGCTGTTTACGAACACCGGGGAGCTGTTTTTT.